These 8 T cell receptor beta chains share one sample of origin, sequenced in a study of blood T cell repertoires in COVID-19. Sequenced by immunoSEQ multiplex PCR; TCRdb stores in-frame clones only, minus some. Of hundreds of thousands of clones listed, 75% to 90% are singletons. Sequencing was done on a sample of peripheral blood. Every receptor here comes from a man in his late teens or twenties with COVID-19, enrolled during active disease.

This chain connects TRBV27 to TRBJ1-1, with D perhaps matching TRBD1 (5 bases). V gave up 10 bases and J gave up 1 base, with 10 bases separating them. This CDR3 region has 12 residues. Per the germline V gene, CDR1 is MNHEY and CDR2 is SMNVEV (reference sequence). Here the CDR3 reads CATRDSNTEAFF. The CDR3 DNA reads as TGTGCCACCCGGGACTCGAACACTGAAGCTTTCTTT.

V and J are TRBV5-1 and TRBJ2-1; 14 bases are shared with TRBD2. V dropped 7 bases and J dropped 9; count of bases not matched to a gene: 9. Germline values: CDR1 SGHRS, CDR2 YFSETQ. The length of the CDR3 is 15 residues. CDR3 protein: CASRLAGGRGGEQFF. The CDR3 DNA reads TGCGCCAGCCGACTAGCGGGAGGGCGAGGCGGTGAGCAGTTCTTC.

This CDR3 reads CASSFSGGSSYEQYF. The CDR3 DNA reads as TGTGCCAGCAGCTTTAGCGGGGGGAGCTCCTACGAGCAGTACTTC. The chain carries TRBV11-2 and TRBJ2-7, with 10 bases identical to TRBD2. The CDR3 is 15 amino acids. V lost 3 bases, J lost 0 bases, and 2 bases stayed unmatched. CDR1 SGHAT and CDR2 FQNNGV come from the germline V gene.

The chain recombines TRBV4-2 with TRBJ2-3; 14 bases align to TRBD2. Unmatched junction bases numbered 11, after V lost 1 base and J lost 2 bases. Per germline, CDR1 LGHNA and CDR2 YNFKEQ. This CDR3 has 20 residues. CDR3 nucleotide sequence: TGTGCCAGCAGCCAAGGATCCGGGACTAGCGGGAGCGGGGCCACAGATACGCAGTATTTT. Translated, it gives CASSQGSGTSGSGATDTQYF.

Notes on this clone: This same CDR3 is encoded by further DNA sequences in the sample. The chain couples TRBV7-9 to TRBJ2-1; TRBD2 agrees at 11 bases. J lost 4 bases, V lost 4 bases, and 3 bases had no gene match. CDR1 and CDR2 from the germline V gene are SEHNR and FQNEAQ (reference sequence). The CDR3 consists of 15 residues. The CDR3 DNA reads as TGTGCCAGCAGCTCCGGGACTAGCGGTTACAATGAGCAGTTCTTC. This encodes CASSSGTSGYNEQFF.

The chain joins TRBV24-1 to TRBJ2-3; a weak D match, TRBD1 (7 bases). Trimming left V 3 bases short and J 5 bases short, with 14 bases between. Germline V lookup: CDR1 KGHDR, CDR2 SFDVKD. CDR3 length: 15 residues. For the CDR3, the DNA is TGTGCCACCAGTGATCCTGCAGGGGGGCTAGATACGCAGTATTTT. Its translation is CATSDPAGGLDTQYF.

Only one count was recorded for this clone. DNA for the CDR3: TGTGCCAGCAGGATAGCGGGGGGAACCTACGAGCAGTACTTC. It encodes CASRIAGGTYEQYF. The rearrangement joins TRBV2 to TRBJ2-7; TRBD2 matches 10 bases. With 6 bases clipped from V and 2 bases from J, the junction kept 4 bases outside the gene matches. This CDR3 spans 14 amino acids. CDR1 SNHLY and CDR2 FYNNEI come from the germline V gene.

This rearrangement joins TRBV3-1 (or the pseudogene TRBV3-2) to TRBJ2-7, with D perhaps matching TRBD2 (6 bases). Germline CDR1 and CDR2: LGHDT and YNNKEL (reference sequence). Trimming removed 3 bases at V and 5 bases at J, with 8 bases between. There are 12 residues in the CDR3. The CDR3 protein is CASSHSGDEQYF. The CDR3 coding sequence is TGTGCCAGCAGCCATAGCGGCGACGAGCAGTACTTC.